Listed below are T cell receptor beta chains from one sample, sequenced in a study of CD8+ T cells in alopecia areata. Generated by immunoSEQ multiplex PCR, the TCRdb table keeps only in-frame clones and is missing some. The sample has approximately 300,000 clones; 55% to 70% are singletons. The sample consisted of CD4+ T cells sorted from blood, taken at week 24, from a patient treated with tofacitinib. The receptors originated from a human donor with alopecia areata. Each CDR3 is given with its conserved first and last residue. Fields, in order: V gene, clone size, J gene, D gene, CDR3 protein, CDR3 DNA. The D gene is left open where the match is weak. Expanded clones get a size class; other rows say once, few or many, or leave the size out.

v_call: TRBV2
clone_size: .
j_call: TRBJ2-5
d_call: .
cdr3_aa: CASSPLWRAGQETQYF
cdr3_nt: TGTGCCAGCAGTCCGTTATGGCGGGCCGGCCAAGAGACCCAGTACTTC

v_call: TRBV5-1
clone_size: .
j_call: TRBJ1-1
d_call: TRBD1
cdr3_aa: CASSGGQNLNTEAFF
cdr3_nt: TGCGCCAGCAGCGGGGGACAGAACTTGAACACTGAAGCTTTCTTT

v_call: TRBV30
clone_size: .
j_call: TRBJ2-6
d_call: .
cdr3_aa: CAFSTFGTDLSGANVLTF
cdr3_nt: TGTGCCTTTTCCACCTTTGGGACCGATCTCTCTGGGGCCAACGTCCTGACTTTC

v_call: TRBV2
clone_size: .
j_call: TRBJ1-5
d_call: TRBD1
cdr3_aa: CASSETGVLNQPQHF
cdr3_nt: TGTGCCAGCAGTGAAACAGGGGTTCTCAATCAGCCCCAGCATTTT

v_call: TRBV7-2
clone_size: .
j_call: TRBJ2-5
d_call: .
cdr3_aa: CASSFRYRGDEEETQYF
cdr3_nt: TGTGCCAGCAGCTTCCGGTATAGGGGGGATGAGGAAGAGACCCAGTACTTC

v_call: TRBV15
clone_size: .
j_call: TRBJ1-2
d_call: .
cdr3_aa: CATSRDNTDHGYTF
cdr3_nt: TGTGCCACCAGCAGAGATAACACAGACCATGGCTACACCTTC

v_call: TRBV14
clone_size: few
j_call: TRBJ1-6
d_call: .
cdr3_aa: CASRKAGLGNSPLHF
cdr3_nt: TGTGCCAGCAGAAAGGCAGGGCTGGGTAATTCACCCCTCCACTTT

v_call: TRBV15
clone_size: .
j_call: TRBJ1-4
d_call: .
cdr3_aa: CATSRAVSDGDEKLFF
cdr3_nt: TGTGCCACCAGCAGAGCGGTGTCGGACGGAGATGAAAAACTGTTTTTT

v_call: TRBV30
clone_size: .
j_call: TRBJ2-1
d_call: .
cdr3_aa: CAWSEGGSYNEQFF
cdr3_nt: TGTGCCTGGAGTGAGGGGGGATCCTACAATGAGCAGTTCTTC

v_call: TRBV7-2
clone_size: few
j_call: TRBJ1-5
d_call: .
cdr3_aa: CASSWTPDSNQPQHF
cdr3_nt: TGTGCCAGCAGCTGGACACCTGATAGCAATCAGCCCCAGCATTTT

v_call: TRBV29-1
clone_size: .
j_call: TRBJ2-5
d_call: .
cdr3_aa: CSVDGGAETQYF
cdr3_nt: TGCAGCGTTGACGGCGGGGCGGAGACCCAGTACTTC

v_call: TRBV2
clone_size: .
j_call: TRBJ2-4
d_call: .
cdr3_aa: CASSPDTALAKNIQYF
cdr3_nt: TGTGCCAGCAGCCCAGACACTGCCCTAGCCAAAAACATTCAGTACTTC

v_call: TRBV5-1
clone_size: .
j_call: TRBJ2-1
d_call: .
cdr3_aa: CASSSSPRGSSYNEQFF
cdr3_nt: TGCGCCAGCAGCTCGTCTCCACGGGGGAGCTCCTACAATGAGCAGTTCTTC

v_call: TRBV10-2
clone_size: .
j_call: TRBJ2-1
d_call: TRBD1
cdr3_aa: CASSDRTGNNEQFF
cdr3_nt: TGCGCCAGCAGTGACAGGACAGGGAACAATGAGCAGTTCTTC

v_call: TRBV27
clone_size: .
j_call: TRBJ2-7
d_call: .
cdr3_aa: CASSLRDGSWEQYF
cdr3_nt: TGTGCCAGCAGTTTACGAGACGGGAGTTGGGAGCAGTACTTC

v_call: TRBV11-2
clone_size: .
j_call: TRBJ2-7
d_call: .
cdr3_aa: CASSPRPGVEQYF
cdr3_nt: TGTGCCAGCAGCCCCAGGCCAGGGGTCGAGCAGTACTTC

v_call: TRBV27
clone_size: .
j_call: TRBJ2-1
d_call: TRBD1
cdr3_aa: CASSREQGAYNEQFF
cdr3_nt: TGTGCCAGCAGCCGGGAACAGGGGGCCTACAATGAGCAGTTCTTC

v_call: TRBV5-1
clone_size: once
j_call: TRBJ2-2
d_call: .
cdr3_aa: CASSFVRANTGELFF
cdr3_nt: TGCGCCAGCAGCTTTGTCAGGGCGAACACCGGGGAGCTGTTTTTT

v_call: TRBV30
clone_size: .
j_call: TRBJ1-2
d_call: .
cdr3_aa: CAWSVRIGTANGYTF
cdr3_nt: TGTGCCTGGAGTGTACGGATCGGGACCGCAAATGGCTACACCTTC

v_call: TRBV4-2
clone_size: few
j_call: TRBJ1-2
d_call: .
cdr3_aa: CASSREQGQDYGYTF
cdr3_nt: TGTGCCAGCAGCCGGGAACAGGGCCAGGATTATGGCTACACCTTC

v_call: TRBV23-1
clone_size: .
j_call: TRBJ1-4
d_call: .
cdr3_aa: CASSQSETFNEKLFF
cdr3_nt: TGCGCCAGCAGTCAATCGGAGACTTTTAATGAAAAACTGTTTTTT

v_call: TRBV5-1
clone_size: .
j_call: TRBJ2-5
d_call: TRBD2
cdr3_aa: CASSLGLAGAISGETQYF
cdr3_nt: TGCGCCAGCAGCTTGGGACTAGCGGGGGCCATATCAGGGGAGACCCAGTACTTC

v_call: TRBV5-4
clone_size: .
j_call: TRBJ2-2
d_call: .
cdr3_aa: CASSLEVPAGELFF
cdr3_nt: TGTGCCAGCAGCTTGGAAGTTCCGGCCGGGGAGCTGTTTTTT

v_call: TRBV5-1
clone_size: .
j_call: TRBJ1-1
d_call: .
cdr3_aa: CASSSGLLNTEAFF
cdr3_nt: TGCGCCAGCAGCTCGGGACTCCTGAACACTGAAGCTTTCTTT

v_call: TRBV30
clone_size: .
j_call: TRBJ1-2
d_call: TRBD1
cdr3_aa: CAWIGQAYYGYTF
cdr3_nt: TGTGCCTGGATTGGACAGGCCTACTATGGCTACACCTTC

v_call: TRBV6-5
clone_size: .
j_call: TRBJ2-5
d_call: .
cdr3_aa: CASSYWPRETQYF
cdr3_nt: TGTGCCAGCAGTTACTGGCCCCGCGAGACCCAGTACTTC